This is a list of T cell receptor beta chains from one sample in a study of blood T cell repertoires in COVID-19. Generated by immunoSEQ multiplex PCR, the TCRdb table keeps only in-frame clones and is missing some. The repertoire includes tens of thousands of clones, roughly 88% of them detected once, and about 2.9% sits in the top ten. Sequenced material: peripheral blood. These receptors all stem from a man in his fifties with active COVID-19. Both conserved end residues are part of each CDR3. Not all rows give a size; the values are once, few, many and, for expanded clones, a class.

CASRRAEGLFF	TRBV6-5	NA	TRBJ2-2
CASSTSGNTIYF	TRBV7-8	NA	TRBJ1-3
CASSRNTGSGETQYF	TRBV11-2	NA	TRBJ2-5
CASSLSPQKYGYTF	TRBV11-3	NA	TRBJ1-2
CASSLTLGLAGGSSYEQYF	TRBV5-1	NA	TRBJ2-7
CASSTYQETQYF	TRBV19	once	TRBJ2-5
CASSLASGSSFNEQFF	TRBV5-6	NA	TRBJ2-1
CASSWGGADTEAFF	TRBV5-1	NA	TRBJ1-1
CASSLVGTGPYEQYF	TRBV5-8	NA	TRBJ2-7
CASSEAQAYEQYF	TRBV6-1	NA	TRBJ2-7
CASSYNSDSPNSPLHF	TRBV11-2	medium-sized	TRBJ1-6
CASSPPSSTLSEPQYF	TRBV7-2	NA	TRBJ2-3
CASSLLTGDQETQYF	TRBV7-9	NA	TRBJ2-5